The 3 T cell receptor beta chains in this list originate from one sample, sequenced in a study of blood T cell repertoires in COVID-19. Sequencing was performed with immunoSEQ multiplex PCR; in TCRdb, only in-frame clones are kept and a portion is missing. The data hold 150,000 to 200,000 clones, with around four fifths observed a single time. Sequencing used peripheral blood. Receptors were obtained from a woman aged 25 to 45 with acute or convalescent COVID-19.

The J gene is TRBJ2-3, the V gene TRBV4-3; unclear D gene. Trimming stripped 1 base from V and 0 bases from J, with 11 bases between. This CDR3 contains 16 residues. CDR1 is LGHNA and CDR2 is YSLEER in the germline V gene. The CDR3 DNA reads as TGCGCCAGCAGCCAAGGGTTACGAGCTAGCACAGATACGCAGTATTTT. It is translated as CASSQGLRASTDTQYF.

In this sample, this clone turned up a few times. The rearrangement links TRBV7-9 to TRBJ1-6; 10 positions match TRBD1. Trimming removed 6 bases from V and 9 bases from J; junction bases left unmatched: 8. Germline V gene data show CDR1 as SEHNR and CDR2 as FQNEAQ (reference sequence). The CDR3 totals 15 residues. CDR3 DNA sequence: TGTGCCAGCAGTACCGGGACAGGGGTGGGTTCACCCCTCCACTTT. As protein: CASSTGTGVGSPLHF.

V usage is TRBV21-1 and J usage is TRBJ1-1. TRBV21-1 is a pseudogene segment. CDR3 length: 16 residues. CDR3 protein: CASSKAYGNLNTEAFF. In DNA, the CDR3 is TGTGCCAGCAGCAAAGCTTACGGGAATTTGAACACTGAAGCTTTCTTT.